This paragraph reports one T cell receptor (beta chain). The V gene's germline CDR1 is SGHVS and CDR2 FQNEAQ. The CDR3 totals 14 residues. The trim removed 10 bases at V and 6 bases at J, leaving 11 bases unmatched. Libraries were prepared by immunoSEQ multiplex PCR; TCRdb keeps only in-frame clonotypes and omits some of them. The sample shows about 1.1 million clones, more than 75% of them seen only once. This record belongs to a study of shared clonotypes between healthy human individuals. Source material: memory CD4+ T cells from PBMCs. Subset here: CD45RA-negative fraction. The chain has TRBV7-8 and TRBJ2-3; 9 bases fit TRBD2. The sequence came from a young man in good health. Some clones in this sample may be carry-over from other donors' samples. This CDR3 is CATQIAGVWDTQYF. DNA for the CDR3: TGTGCCACCCAAATAGCGGGAGTTTGGGATACGCAGTATTTT.